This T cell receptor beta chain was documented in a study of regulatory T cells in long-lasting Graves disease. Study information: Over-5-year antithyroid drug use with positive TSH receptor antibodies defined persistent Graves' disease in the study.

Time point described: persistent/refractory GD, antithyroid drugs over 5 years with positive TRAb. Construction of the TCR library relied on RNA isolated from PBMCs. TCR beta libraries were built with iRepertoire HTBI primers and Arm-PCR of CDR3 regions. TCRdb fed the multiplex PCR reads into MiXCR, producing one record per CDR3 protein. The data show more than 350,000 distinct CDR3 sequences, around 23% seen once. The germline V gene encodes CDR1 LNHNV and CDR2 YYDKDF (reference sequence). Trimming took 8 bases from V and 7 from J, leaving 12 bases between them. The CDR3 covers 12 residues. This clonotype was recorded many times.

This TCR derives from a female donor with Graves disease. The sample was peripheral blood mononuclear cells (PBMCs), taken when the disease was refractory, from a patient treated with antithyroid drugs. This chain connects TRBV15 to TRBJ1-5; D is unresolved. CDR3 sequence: CATRLGRQPQHF. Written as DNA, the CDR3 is TGTGCCACCCGTCTAGGGCGACAGCCCCAGCATTTT.